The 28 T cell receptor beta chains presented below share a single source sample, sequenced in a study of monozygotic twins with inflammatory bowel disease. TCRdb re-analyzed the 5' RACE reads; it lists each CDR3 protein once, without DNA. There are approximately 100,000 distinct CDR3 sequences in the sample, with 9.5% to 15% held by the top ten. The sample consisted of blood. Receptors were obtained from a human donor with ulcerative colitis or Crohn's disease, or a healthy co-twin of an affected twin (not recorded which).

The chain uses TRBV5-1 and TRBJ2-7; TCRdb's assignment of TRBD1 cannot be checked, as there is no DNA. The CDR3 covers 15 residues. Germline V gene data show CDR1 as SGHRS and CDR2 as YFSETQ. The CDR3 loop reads CASSLAVQGIYEQYF.

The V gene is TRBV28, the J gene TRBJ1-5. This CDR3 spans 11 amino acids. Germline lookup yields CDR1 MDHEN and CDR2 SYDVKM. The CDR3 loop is CASSLKQPQHF.

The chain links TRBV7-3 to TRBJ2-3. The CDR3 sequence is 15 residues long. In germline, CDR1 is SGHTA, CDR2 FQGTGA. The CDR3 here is CASSLLSPGTDTQYF.

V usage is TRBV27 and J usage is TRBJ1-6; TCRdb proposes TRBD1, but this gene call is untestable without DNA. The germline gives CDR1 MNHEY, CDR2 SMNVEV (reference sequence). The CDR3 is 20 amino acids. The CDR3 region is CASSPPRQDGSSSYNSPLHF.

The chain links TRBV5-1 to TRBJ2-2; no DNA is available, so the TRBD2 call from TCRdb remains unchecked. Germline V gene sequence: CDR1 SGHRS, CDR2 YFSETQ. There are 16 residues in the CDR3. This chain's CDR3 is CASSSTSGRGTGELFF.

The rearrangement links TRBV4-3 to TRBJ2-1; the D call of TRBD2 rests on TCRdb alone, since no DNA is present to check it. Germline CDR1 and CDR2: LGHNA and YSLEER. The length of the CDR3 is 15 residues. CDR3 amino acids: CASSQAQRPDNEQFF.

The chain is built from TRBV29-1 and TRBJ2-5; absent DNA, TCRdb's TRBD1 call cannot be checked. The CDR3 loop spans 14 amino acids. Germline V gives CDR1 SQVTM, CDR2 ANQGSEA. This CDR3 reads CSVARLGGGETQYF.

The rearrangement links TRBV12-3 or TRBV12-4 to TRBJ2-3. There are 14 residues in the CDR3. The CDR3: CASSKIGSADTQYF.

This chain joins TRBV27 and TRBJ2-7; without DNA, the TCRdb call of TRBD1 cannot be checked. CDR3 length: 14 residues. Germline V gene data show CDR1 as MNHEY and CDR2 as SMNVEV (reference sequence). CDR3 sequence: CASSPSWTGGEQYF.

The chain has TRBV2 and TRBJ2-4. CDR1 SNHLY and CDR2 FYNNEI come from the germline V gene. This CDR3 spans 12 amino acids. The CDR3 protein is CASARAKNIQYF.

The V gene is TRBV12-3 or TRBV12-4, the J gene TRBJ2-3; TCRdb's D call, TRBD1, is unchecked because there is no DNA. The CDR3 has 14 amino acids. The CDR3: CASRRGGSTDTQYF.

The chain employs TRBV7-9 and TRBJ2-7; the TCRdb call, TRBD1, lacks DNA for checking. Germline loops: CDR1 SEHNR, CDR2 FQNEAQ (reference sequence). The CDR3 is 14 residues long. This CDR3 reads CASSLDRDDHEQYF.

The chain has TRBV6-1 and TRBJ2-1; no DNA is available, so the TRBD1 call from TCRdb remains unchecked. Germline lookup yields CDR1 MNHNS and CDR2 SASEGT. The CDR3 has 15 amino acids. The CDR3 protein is CASSETGTVNNEQFF.

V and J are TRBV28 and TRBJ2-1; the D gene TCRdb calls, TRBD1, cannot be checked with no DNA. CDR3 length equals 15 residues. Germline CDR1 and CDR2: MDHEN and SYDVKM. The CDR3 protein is CASSPHDSSYNEQFF. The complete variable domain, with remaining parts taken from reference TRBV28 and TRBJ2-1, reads DVKVTQSSRYLVKRTGEKVFLECVQDMDHENMFWYRQDPGLGLRLIYFSYDVKMKEKGDIPEGYSVSREKKERFSLILESASTNQTSMYLCASSPHDSSYNEQFFGPGTRLTVL.

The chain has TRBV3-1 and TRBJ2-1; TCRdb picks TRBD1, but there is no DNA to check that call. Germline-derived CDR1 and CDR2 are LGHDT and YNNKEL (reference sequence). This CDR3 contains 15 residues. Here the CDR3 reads CASSRGGRTYNEQFF.

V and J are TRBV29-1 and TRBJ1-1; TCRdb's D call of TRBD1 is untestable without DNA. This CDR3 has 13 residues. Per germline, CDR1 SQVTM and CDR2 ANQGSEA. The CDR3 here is CSVEPDRNTEAFF.

CDR3 sequence: CASSLAQGSDTQYF. The rearrangement uses TRBV5-4 and TRBJ2-3. CDR3 length: 14 residues. The germline V gene encodes CDR1 SGHNT and CDR2 YYREEE (reference sequence).

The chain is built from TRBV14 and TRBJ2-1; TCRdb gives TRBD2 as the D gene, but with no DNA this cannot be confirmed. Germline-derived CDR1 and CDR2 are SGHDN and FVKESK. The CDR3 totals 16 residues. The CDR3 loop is CASSPRAGGRSNEQFF.

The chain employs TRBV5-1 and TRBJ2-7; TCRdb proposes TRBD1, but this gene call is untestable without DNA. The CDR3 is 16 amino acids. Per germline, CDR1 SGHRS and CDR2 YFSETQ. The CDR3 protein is CASSLAIGTVPYEQYF.

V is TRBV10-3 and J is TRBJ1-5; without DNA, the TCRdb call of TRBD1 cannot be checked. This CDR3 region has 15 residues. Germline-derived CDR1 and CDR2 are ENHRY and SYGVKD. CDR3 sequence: CAISEFDREHQPQHF.

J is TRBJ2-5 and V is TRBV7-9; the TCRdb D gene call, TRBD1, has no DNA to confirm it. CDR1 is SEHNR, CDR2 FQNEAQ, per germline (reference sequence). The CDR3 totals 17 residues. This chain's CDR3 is CASSRLGGRFFKETQYF.

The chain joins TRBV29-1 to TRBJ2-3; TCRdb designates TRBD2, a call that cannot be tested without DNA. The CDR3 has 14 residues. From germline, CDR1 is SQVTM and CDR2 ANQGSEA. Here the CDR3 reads CSVLGGRGADTQYF.

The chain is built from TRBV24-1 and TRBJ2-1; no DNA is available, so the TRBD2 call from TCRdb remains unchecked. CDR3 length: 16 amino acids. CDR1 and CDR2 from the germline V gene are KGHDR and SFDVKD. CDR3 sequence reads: CATSEVSGGNYNEQFF.

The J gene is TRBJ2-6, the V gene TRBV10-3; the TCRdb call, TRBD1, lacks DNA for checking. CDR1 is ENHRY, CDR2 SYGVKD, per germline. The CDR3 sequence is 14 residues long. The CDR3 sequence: CAISAGGWANVLTF.

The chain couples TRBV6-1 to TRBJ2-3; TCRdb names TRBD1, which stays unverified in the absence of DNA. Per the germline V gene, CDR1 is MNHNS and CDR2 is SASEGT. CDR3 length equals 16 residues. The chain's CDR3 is CASSEIPAGYTDTQYF.

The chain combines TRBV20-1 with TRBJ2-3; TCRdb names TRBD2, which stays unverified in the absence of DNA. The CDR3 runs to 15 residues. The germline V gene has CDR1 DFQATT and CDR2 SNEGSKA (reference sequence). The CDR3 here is CSAYGLAADTDTQYF.

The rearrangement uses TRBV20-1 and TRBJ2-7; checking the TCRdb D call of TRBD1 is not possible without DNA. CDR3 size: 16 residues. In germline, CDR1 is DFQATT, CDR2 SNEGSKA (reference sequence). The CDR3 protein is CSGAGGPGQWDYEQYF.

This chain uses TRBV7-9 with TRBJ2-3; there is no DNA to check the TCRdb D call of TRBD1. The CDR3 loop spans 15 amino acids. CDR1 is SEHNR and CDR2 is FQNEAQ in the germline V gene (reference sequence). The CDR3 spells CASSRRDRVTDTQYF.